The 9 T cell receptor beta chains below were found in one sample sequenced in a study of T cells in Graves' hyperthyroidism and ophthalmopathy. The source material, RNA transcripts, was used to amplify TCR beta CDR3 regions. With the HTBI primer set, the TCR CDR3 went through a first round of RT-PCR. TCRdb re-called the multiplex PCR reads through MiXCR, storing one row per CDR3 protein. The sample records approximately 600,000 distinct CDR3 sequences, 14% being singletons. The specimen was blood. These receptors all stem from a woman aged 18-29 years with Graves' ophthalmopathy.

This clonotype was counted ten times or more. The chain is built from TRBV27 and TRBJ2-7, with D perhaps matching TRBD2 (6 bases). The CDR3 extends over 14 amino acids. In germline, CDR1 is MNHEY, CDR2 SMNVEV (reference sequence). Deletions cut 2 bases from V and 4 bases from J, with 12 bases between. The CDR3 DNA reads TGTGCCAGCAGTTTAGGGGTCGCGGGGTACGAGCAGTACTTC. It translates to CASSLGVAGYEQYF.

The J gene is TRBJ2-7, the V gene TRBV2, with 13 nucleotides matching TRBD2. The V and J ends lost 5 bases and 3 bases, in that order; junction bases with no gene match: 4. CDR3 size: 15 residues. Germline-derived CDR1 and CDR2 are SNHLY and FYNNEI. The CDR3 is CASSPGLAGLYEQYF. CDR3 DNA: TGTGCCAGCAGTCCGGGACTAGCGGGGCTCTACGAGCAGTACTTC.

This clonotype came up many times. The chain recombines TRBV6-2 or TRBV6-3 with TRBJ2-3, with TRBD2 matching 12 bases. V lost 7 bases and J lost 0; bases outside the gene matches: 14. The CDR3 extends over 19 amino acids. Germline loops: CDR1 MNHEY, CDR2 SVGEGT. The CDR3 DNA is TGTGCCAGCACCCAGATCCCGGGACTAGCGGGCATGAGCACAGATACGCAGTATTTT. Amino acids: CASTQIPGLAGMSTDTQYF.

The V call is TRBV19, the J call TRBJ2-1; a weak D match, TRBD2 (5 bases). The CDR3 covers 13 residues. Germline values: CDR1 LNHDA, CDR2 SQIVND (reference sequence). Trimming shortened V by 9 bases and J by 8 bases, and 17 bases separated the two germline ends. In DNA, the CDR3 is TGTGCCAGCCGGACTTTCTTAGGGCATGAGCAGTTCTTC. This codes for CASRTFLGHEQFF.

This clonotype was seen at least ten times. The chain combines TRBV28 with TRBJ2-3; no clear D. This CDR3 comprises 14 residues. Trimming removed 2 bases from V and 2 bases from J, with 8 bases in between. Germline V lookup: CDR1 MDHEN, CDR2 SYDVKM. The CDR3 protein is CASSLIIYTDTQYF. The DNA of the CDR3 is TGTGCCAGCAGTTTAATCATCTACACAGATACGCAGTATTTT.

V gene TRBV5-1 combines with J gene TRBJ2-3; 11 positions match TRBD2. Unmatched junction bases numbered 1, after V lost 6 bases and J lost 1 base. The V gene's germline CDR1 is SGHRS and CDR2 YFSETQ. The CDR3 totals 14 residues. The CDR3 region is CASKGLAGTDTQYF. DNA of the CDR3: TGCGCCAGCAAGGGACTAGCGGGCACAGATACGCAGTATTTT.

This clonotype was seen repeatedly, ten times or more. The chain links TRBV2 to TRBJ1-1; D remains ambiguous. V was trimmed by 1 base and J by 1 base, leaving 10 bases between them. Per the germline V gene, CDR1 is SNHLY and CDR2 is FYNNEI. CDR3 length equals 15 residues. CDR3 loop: CASSEVAGGNTEAFF. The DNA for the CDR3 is TGTGCCAGCAGTGAAGTTGCAGGAGGGAACACTGAAGCTTTCTTT.

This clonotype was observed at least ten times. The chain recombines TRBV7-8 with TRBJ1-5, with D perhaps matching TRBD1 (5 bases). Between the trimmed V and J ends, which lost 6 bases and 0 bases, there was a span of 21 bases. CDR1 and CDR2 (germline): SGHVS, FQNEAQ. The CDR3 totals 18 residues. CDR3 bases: TGTGCCAGCAGGCCCGGGGCAGGCAGCCTTTATAGCAATCAGCCCCAGCATTTT. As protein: CASRPGAGSLYSNQPQHF.

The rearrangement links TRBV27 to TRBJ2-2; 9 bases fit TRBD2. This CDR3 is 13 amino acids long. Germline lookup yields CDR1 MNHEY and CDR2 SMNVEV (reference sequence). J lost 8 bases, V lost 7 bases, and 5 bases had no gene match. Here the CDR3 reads CASTIAGVGELFF. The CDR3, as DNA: TGTGCCAGCACCATAGCGGGAGTAGGGGAGCTGTTTTTT.